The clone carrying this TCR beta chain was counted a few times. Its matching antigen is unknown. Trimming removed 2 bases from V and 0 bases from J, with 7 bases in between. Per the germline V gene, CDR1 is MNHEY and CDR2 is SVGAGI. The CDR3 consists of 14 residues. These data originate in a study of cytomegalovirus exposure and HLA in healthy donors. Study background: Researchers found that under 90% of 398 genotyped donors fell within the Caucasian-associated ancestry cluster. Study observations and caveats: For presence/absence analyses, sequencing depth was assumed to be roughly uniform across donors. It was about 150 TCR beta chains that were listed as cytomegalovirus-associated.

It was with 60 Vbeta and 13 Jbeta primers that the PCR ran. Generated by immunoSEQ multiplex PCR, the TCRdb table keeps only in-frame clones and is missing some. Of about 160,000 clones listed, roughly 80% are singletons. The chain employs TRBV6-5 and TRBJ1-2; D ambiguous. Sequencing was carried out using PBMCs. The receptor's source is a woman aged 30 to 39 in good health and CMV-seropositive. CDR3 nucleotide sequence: TGTGCCAGCAGTTACCAGTCACCTAACTATGGCTACACCTTC. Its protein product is CASSYQSPNYGYTF.